These 17 T cell receptor beta chains came from one sample sequenced in a study of CD8+ T cells in alopecia areata. Extracted from the samples, RNA was reverse transcribed into cDNA to serve as the sequencing template. Data came from immunoSEQ multiplex PCR; TCRdb stores just in-frame clones and leaves some out. This table has some 82,000 clones, about 51% appearing once. Sequences were obtained from NKG2D-high CD8+ T cells sorted from blood. The receptors shown here come from a human donor with alopecia areata.

This clone was counted only a few times. The CDR3 bases are TGTGCCAGCAGCTTCAATAGCGGGAGTGCCTACGAGCAGTACTTC. Amino acid sequence: CASSFNSGSAYEQYF. This chain joins TRBV11-2 and TRBJ2-7; 9 bases agree with TRBD2. The CDR3 sequence is 15 residues long. Per germline, CDR1 SGHAT and CDR2 FQNNGV. The V and J ends lost 3 bases and 2 bases, in that order; junction bases with no gene match: 5.

The chain joins TRBV14 to TRBJ2-7; 7 bases match TRBD1. The CDR3 sequence is 14 residues long. The V and J ends lost 1 base and 3 bases, in that order; junction bases with no gene match: 3. The germline V gene encodes CDR1 SGHDN and CDR2 FVKESK. CDR3 bases: TGTGCCAGCAGCCAAGGACAGGGTGACTACGAGCAGTACTTC. This encodes CASSQGQGDYEQYF.

The CDR3 reads CASSQVGSPEAFF. In nucleotides, the CDR3 is TGCGCCAGCAGCCAAGTGGGTTCCCCTGAAGCTTTCTTT. J is TRBJ1-1 and V is TRBV4-1; unclear D gene. The CDR3 is made up of 13 amino acids. The V and J ends lost 1 base and 6 bases respectively, with 9 bases between them. Germline assignment: CDR1 MGHRA and CDR2 YSYEKL.

This rearrangement joins TRBV9 to TRBJ2-5; a weak D match, TRBD1 (5 bases). The CDR3 is made up of 16 amino acids. V lost 4 bases and J 5 bases, leaving 21 bases between the germline ends. Germline loops: CDR1 SGDLS, CDR2 YYNGEE. The CDR3 DNA reads as TGTGCCAGCAGCCCCTACTCTGCCCTACACAGGGAGACCCAGTACTTC. Translated: CASSPYSALHRETQYF.

This clone was found a few times. CDR3 sequence reads: CASSQGTGELFF. The CDR3 nucleotides read TGTGCCAGCAGCCAGGGGACCGGGGAGCTGTTTTTT. The V and J genes are TRBV7-9 and TRBJ2-2; a weak D match, TRBD1 (6 bases). The CDR3 length is 12 residues. V dropped 5 bases and J dropped 5 bases, with 6 bases sitting between them. CDR1 SEHNR and CDR2 FQNEAQ come from the germline V gene (reference sequence).

This clone is a singleton in its sample. The chain uses TRBV30 and TRBJ1-1; no clear D gene. The CDR3 has 12 residues. CDR1 is GTSNPN, CDR2 SVGIG, per germline (reference sequence). Trimming shortened V by 7 bases and J by 4 bases, and 13 bases separated the two germline ends. The CDR3 reads CASLFGPTEAFF. The CDR3 coding sequence is TGTGCCTCACTGTTCGGTCCCACTGAAGCTTTCTTT.

The chain joins TRBV30 to TRBJ2-1; 9 positions match TRBD1. With V trimmed by 3 bases and J by 0 bases, 9 bases remained unmatched. This CDR3 has 17 residues. Germline CDR1 GTSNPN, CDR2 SVGIG (reference sequence). Here the CDR3 DNA reads TGTGCCTGGAGAGAGACAGGGGGGCAGAGCTCCTACAATGAGCAGTTCTTC. Translated, it gives CAWRETGGQSSYNEQFF.

This rearrangement joins TRBV2 to TRBJ2-5; no clear D. This CDR3 contains 13 residues. Germline V CDR1 and CDR2: SNHLY, FYNNEI. V gave up 8 bases and J gave up 5 bases, with 15 bases separating them. The CDR3 reads CASVVMSLETQYF. DNA for the CDR3: TGTGCCAGCGTCGTAATGTCATTGGAGACCCAGTACTTC.

There are a few counts of this clone. The V call is TRBV7-9, the J call TRBJ2-7; unclear D gene. CDR1 and CDR2 (germline): SEHNR, FQNEAQ (reference sequence). Trimming cost V 4 bases and J 6 bases, with 10 bases left between them. CDR3 length: 12 residues. The CDR3 coding sequence is TGTGCCAGCAGCTGGGCGGTAGGCGAGCAGTACTTC. This gives the protein CASSWAVGEQYF.

The table lists this clone with a few counts. The genes are TRBV29-1 and TRBJ2-2, with no clear D. The CDR3 has 12 amino acids. V lost 7 bases to trimming and J lost 0 bases, with 6 bases between them. The germline V gene has CDR1 SQVTM and CDR2 ANQGSEA. CDR3 DNA sequence: TGCAGCGCTACACCGAACACCGGGGAGCTGTTTTTT. Protein: CSATPNTGELFF.

In this sample, this clone turned up a few times. The chain links TRBV29-1 to TRBJ2-7; no clear D. Germline CDR1 is SQVTM and CDR2 is ANQGSEA. The CDR3 consists of 12 residues. Deletions cut 3 bases from V and 6 bases from J, with 12 bases between. The CDR3, as DNA: TGCAGCGTTGATAAGGGATCGGGCGAGCAGTACTTC. This translates into CSVDKGSGEQYF.

This clone has a handful of counts. The chain is built from TRBV2 and TRBJ2-3; 8 positions agree with TRBD2. The CDR3 spans 13 residues. Trimming cost V 10 bases and J 1 base; bases outside gene matches: 4. The germline V gene has CDR1 SNHLY and CDR2 FYNNEI. In DNA, the CDR3 is TGTGCCATCCAGACTAGCGGCACAGATACGCAGTATTTT. Amino acids: CAIQTSGTDTQYF.

The chain uses TRBV27 and TRBJ2-4; possibly TRBD2 for D (6 bases). The V gene's germline CDR1 is MNHEY and CDR2 SMNVEV (reference sequence). The ends were cut back, 5 bases at V and 7 bases at J, with 15 bases in the middle. CDR3 length equals 14 residues. CDR3 protein: CASSLGLSTNIQYF. The CDR3 DNA is TGTGCCAGCAGTCTGGGACTCTCTACGAACATTCAGTACTTC.

The chain employs TRBV2 and TRBJ2-7; D is undetermined. This CDR3 contains 13 residues. Germline V CDR1 and CDR2: SNHLY, FYNNEI. V dropped 0 bases and J dropped 2 bases, with 5 bases sitting between them. CDR3 loop: CASSEAVAYEQYF. DNA for the CDR3: TGTGCCAGCAGTGAAGCGGTGGCCTACGAGCAGTACTTC.

This chain connects TRBV4-2 to TRBJ2-7; D is ambiguous. Germline CDR1 reads LGHNA; CDR2 reads YNFKEQ. The CDR3 loop spans 13 amino acids. V shed 4 bases and J shed 6 bases, with 13 bases lying between them. CDR3 sequence (DNA): TGTGCCAGCAGCCGAAATACAGTCCGCGAGCAGTACTTC. The encoded protein is CASSRNTVREQYF.

The genes are TRBV5-1 and TRBJ2-7; 14 nucleotides line up with TRBD2. Germline V lookup: CDR1 SGHRS, CDR2 YFSETQ. The CDR3 has 16 residues. V lost 4 bases to trimming and J lost 3 bases; unmatched junction nucleotides: 6. This CDR3 reads CASSKGLAGEVYEQYF. The CDR3 region has the DNA TGCGCCAGCAGCAAGGGACTAGCGGGAGAAGTCTACGAGCAGTACTTC.

The chain employs TRBV30 and TRBJ1-2; the D gene is possibly TRBD1 (5 bases). The CDR3 has 14 amino acids. V shed 5 bases and J shed 6 bases, with 19 bases lying between them. Germline CDR1 is GTSNPN and CDR2 is SVGIG (reference sequence). The CDR3 loop is CAWHTSGTSHGYTF. CDR3 nucleotide sequence: TGTGCCTGGCACACCTCCGGGACCTCACATGGCTACACCTTC.